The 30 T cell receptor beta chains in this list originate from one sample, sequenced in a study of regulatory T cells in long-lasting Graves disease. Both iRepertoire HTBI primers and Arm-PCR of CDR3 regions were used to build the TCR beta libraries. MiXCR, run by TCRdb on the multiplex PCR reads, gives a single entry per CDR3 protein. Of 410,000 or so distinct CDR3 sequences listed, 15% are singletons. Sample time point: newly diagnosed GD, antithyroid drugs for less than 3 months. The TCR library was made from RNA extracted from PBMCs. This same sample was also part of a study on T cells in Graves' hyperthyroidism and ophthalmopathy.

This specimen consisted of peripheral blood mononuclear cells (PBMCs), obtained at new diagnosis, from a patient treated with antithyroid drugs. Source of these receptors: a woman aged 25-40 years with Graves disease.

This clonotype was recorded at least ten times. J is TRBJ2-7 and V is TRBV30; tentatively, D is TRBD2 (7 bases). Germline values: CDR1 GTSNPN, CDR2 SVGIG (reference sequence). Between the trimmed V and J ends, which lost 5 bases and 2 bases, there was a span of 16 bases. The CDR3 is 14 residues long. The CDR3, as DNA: TGTGCCTGGGACGGGGGGCAGTCAGCCTACGAGCAGTACTTC. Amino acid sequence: CAWDGGQSAYEQYF.

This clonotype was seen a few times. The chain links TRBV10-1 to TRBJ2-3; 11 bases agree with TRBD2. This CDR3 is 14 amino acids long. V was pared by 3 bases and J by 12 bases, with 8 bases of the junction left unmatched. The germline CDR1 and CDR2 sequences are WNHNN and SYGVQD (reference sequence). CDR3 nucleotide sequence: TGCGCCAGCAGTGACTTCGGGACTAGCGGATACCAGTATTTT. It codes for CASSDFGTSGYQYF.

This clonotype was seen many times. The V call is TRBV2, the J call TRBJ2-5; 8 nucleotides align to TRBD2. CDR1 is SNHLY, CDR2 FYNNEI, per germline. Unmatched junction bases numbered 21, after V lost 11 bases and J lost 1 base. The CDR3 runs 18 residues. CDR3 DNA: TGTGCCCTCCATAGGGGTAGCGGGGCCGGGGCCTCCCAAGAGACCCAGTACTTC. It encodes CALHRGSGAGASQETQYF.

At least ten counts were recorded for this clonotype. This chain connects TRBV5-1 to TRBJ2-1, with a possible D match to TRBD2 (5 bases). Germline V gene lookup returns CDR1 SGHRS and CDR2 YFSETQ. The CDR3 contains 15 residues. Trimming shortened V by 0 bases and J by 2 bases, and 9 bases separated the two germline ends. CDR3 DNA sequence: TGCGCCAGCAGCTTGGTGGGAGAGCCCTACAATGAGCAGTTCTTC. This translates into CASSLVGEPYNEQFF.

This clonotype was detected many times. The CDR3 is CASSQGTGGLYEQYF. DNA of the CDR3: TGTGCCAGCAGCCAAGGGACAGGGGGCTTGTACGAGCAGTACTTC. The chain joins TRBV3-1 to TRBJ2-7, with 11 bases fitting TRBD1. Unmatched junction bases numbered 3, after V lost 1 base and J lost 4 bases. Germline V lookup: CDR1 LGHDT, CDR2 YNNKEL (reference sequence). The CDR3 has 15 amino acids.

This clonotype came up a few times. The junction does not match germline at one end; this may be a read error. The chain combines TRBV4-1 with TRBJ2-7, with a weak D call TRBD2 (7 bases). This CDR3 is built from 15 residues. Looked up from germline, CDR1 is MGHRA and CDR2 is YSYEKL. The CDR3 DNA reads TGCGCCAGCAGCCAAGCCTACCGGGGGGCCTACGAGCAGCACTTC. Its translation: CASSQAYRGAYEQHF.

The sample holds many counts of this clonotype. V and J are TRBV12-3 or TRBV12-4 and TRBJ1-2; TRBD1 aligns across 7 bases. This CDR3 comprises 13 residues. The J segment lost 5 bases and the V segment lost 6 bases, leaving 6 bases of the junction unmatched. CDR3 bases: TGTGCCAGCAGAGACAGGGCCAGATATGGCTACACCTTC. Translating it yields CASRDRARYGYTF.

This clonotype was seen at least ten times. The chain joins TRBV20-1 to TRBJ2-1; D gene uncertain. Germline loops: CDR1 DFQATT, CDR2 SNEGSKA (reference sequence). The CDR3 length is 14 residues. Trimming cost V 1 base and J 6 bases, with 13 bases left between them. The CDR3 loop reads CSARAASGLNEQFF. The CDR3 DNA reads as TGCAGTGCTAGAGCCGCTTCTGGGCTCAATGAGCAGTTCTTC.

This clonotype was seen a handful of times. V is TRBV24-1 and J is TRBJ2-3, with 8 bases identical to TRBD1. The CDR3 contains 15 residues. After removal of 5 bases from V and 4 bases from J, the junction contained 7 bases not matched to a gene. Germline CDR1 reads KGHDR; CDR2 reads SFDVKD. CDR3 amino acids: CATSAAGGLADTQYF. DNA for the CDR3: TGTGCCACCAGTGCGGCAGGGGGCTTGGCAGATACGCAGTATTTT.

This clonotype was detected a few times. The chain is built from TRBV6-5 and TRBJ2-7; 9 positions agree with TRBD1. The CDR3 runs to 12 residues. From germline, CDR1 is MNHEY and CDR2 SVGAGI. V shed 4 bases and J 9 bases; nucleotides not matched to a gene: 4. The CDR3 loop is CASSSGQGRQYF. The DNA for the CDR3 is TGTGCCAGCAGTTCCGGACAGGGGAGGCAGTACTTC.

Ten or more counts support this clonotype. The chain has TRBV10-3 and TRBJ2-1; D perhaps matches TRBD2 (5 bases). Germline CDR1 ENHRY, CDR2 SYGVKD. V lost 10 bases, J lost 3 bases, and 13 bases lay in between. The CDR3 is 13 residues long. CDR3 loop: CASALDNYNEQFF. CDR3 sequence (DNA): TGTGCCAGCGCACTAGACAACTACAATGAGCAGTTCTTC.

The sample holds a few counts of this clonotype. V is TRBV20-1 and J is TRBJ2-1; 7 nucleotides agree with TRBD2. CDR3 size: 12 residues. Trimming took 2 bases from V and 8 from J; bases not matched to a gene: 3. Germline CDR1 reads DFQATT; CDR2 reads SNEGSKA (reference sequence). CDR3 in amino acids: CSARRDYHEQFF. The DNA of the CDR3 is TGCAGTGCTAGAAGGGACTATCATGAGCAGTTCTTC.

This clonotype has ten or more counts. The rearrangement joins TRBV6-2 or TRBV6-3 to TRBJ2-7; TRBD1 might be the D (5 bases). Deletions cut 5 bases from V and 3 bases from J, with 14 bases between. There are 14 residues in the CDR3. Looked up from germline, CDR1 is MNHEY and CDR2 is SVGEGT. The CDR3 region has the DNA TGTGCCAGCAGTGAATATAGGACATACTACGAGCAGTACTTC. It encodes CASSEYRTYYEQYF.

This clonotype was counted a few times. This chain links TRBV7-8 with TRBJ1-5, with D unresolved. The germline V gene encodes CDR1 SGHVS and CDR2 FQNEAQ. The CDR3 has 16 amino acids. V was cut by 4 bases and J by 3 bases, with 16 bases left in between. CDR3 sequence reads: CASSSRGRFDNQPQHF. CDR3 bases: TGTGCCAGCAGCTCCAGAGGGCGGTTCGACAATCAGCCCCAGCATTTT. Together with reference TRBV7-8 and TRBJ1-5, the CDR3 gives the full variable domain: GAGVSQSPRYKVAKRGQDVALRCDPISGHVSLFWYQQALGQGPEFLTYFQNEAQLDKSGLPSDRFFAERPEGSVSTLKIQRTQQEDSAVYLCASSSRGRFDNQPQHFGDGTRLSIL.

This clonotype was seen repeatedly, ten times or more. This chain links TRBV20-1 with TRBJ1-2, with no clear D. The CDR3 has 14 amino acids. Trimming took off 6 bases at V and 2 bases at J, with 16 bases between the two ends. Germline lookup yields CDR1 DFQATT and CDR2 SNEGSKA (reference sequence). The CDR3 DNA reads TGCAGTGCAAGCGGAGGGTCGAAAAACTATGGCTACACCTTC. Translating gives CSASGGSKNYGYTF.

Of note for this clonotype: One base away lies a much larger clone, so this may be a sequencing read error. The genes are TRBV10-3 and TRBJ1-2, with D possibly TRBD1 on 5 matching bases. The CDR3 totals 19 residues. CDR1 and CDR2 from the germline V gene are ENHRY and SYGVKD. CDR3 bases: TGTGCCACCAGTGACCCGACGGGGCAGGGCAGGCCCACTAACTATGGCTACACCTTC. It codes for CATSDPTGQGRPTNYGYTF.

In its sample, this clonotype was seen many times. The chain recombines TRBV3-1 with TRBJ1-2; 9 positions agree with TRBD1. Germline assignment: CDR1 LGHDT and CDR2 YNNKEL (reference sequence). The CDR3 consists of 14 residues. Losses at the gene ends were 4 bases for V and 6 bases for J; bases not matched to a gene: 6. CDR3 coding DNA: TGTGCCAGCAGCCCCGCCGGGACAGGGAATGGCTACACCTTC. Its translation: CASSPAGTGNGYTF.

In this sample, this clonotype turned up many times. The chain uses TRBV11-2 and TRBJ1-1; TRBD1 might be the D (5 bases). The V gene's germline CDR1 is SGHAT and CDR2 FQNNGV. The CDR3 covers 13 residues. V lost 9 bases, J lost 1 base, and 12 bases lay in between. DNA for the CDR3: TGTGCCAGTGCGACAGATTGGAACACTGAAGCTTTCTTT. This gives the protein CASATDWNTEAFF.

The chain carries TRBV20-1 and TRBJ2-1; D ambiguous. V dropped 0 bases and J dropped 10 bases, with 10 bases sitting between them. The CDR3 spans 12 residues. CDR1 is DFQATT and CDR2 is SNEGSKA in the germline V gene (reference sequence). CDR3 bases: TGCAGTGCTAGAGATCGGGCCGGAGAGCAGTTCTTC. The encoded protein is CSARDRAGEQFF.

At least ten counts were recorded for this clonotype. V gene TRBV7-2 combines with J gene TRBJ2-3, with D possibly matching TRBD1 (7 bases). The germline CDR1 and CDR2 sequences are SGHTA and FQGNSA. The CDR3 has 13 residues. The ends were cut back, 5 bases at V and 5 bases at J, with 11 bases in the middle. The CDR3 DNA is TGTGCCAGCAGCCCTCAGGGGGGAGATACGCAGTATTTT. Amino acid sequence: CASSPQGGDTQYF.

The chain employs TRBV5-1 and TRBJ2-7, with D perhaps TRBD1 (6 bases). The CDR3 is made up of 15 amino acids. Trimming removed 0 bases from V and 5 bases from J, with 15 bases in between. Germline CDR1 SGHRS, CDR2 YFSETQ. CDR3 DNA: TGCGCCAGCAGCTTGGGAATAGGGGGTGCCGACGAGCAGTACTTC. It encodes CASSLGIGGADEQYF.

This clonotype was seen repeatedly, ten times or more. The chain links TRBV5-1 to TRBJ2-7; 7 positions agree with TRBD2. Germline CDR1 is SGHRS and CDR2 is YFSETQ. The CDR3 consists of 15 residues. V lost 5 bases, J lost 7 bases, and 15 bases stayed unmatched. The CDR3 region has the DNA TGCGCCAGCAGAGCTCGCGGGAGAGGTGTAGAGGAGCAGTACTTC. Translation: CASRARGRGVEEQYF.

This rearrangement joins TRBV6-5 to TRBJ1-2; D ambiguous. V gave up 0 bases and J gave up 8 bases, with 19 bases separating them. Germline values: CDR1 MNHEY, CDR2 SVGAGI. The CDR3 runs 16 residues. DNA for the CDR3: TGTGCCAGCAGTTACTCGAGGGCAGGTCTGGATCGGGGCTACACCTTC. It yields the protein CASSYSRAGLDRGYTF.

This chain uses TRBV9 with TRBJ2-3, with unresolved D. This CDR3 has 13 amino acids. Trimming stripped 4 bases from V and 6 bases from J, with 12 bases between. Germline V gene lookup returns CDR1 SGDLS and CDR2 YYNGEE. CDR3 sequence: CASSPTRTDTQYF. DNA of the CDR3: TGTGCCAGCAGCCCAACAAGGACCGATACGCAGTATTTT.

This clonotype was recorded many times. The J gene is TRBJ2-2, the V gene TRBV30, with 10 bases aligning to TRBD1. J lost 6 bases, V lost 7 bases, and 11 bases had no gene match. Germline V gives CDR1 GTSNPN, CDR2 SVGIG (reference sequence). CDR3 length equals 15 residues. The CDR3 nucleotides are TGTGCCTTAATAGCCGGGACAGGGGTGGCCGGGGAGCTGTTTTTT. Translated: CALIAGTGVAGELFF.

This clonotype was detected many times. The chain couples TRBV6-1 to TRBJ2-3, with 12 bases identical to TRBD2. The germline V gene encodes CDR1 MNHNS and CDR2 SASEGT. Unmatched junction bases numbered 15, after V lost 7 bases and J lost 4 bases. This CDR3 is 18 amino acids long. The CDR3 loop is CASKTRTSGVRQSDTQYF. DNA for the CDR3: TGTGCCAGCAAGACTCGGACTAGCGGGGTACGCCAATCAGATACGCAGTATTTT.

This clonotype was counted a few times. The CDR3 nucleotides are TGTGCCACCAGTGATTCAGGGGATCATCAGCCCCAGCATTTT. Protein: CATSDSGDHQPQHF. The chain recombines TRBV24-1 with TRBJ1-5; TRBD1 might be the D (6 bases). Trimming took 2 bases from V and 5 from J, leaving 9 bases between them. The CDR3 consists of 14 residues. The V gene's germline CDR1 is KGHDR and CDR2 SFDVKD.

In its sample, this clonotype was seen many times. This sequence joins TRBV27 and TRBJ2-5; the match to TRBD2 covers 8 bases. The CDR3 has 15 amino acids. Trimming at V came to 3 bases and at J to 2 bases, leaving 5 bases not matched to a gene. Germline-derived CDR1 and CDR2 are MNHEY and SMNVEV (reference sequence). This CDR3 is CASSLAGGHQETQYF. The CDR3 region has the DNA TGTGCCAGCAGTTTGGCGGGAGGCCATCAAGAGACCCAGTACTTC.

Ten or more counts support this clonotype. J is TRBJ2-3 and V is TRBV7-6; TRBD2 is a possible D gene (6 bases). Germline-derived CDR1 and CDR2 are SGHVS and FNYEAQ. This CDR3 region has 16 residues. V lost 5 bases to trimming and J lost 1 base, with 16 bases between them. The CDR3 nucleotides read TGTGCCAGCAGCCTCTGGAGCAGGGAGGGCACAGATACGCAGTATTTT. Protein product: CASSLWSREGTDTQYF. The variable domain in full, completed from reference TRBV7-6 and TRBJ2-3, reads GAGVSQSPRYKVTKRGQDVALRCDPISGHVSLYWYRQALGQGPEFLTYFNYEAQQDKSGLPNDRFSAERPEGSISTLTIQRTEQRDSAMYRCASSLWSREGTDTQYFGPGTRLTVL.

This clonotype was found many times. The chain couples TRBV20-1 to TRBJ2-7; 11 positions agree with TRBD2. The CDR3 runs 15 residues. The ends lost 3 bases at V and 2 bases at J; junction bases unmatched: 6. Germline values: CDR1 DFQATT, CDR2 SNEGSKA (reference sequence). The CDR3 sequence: CSARGRLAGTYEQYF. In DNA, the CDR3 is TGCAGTGCTAGGGGGAGACTAGCGGGGACCTACGAGCAGTACTTC.